One sample yielded the 15 T cell receptor beta chains listed below, sequenced in a study of CD8 T cells in Susac syndrome. Reverse transcription used roughly 0.45 to 1 ug RNA and random hexamers. A single record per CDR3 protein comes from TCRdb applying MiXCR to the immunoSEQ multiplex PCR reads. Of under 85,000 distinct CDR3 sequences listed, approximately 93% are singletons. Sequencing was done on a sample of CD8+ T cells from PBMCs. The receptors stem from a human donor with Susac syndrome.

This chain uses TRBV6-1 with TRBJ2-7, with 13 bases fitting TRBD2. J lost 6 bases, V lost 6 bases, and 11 bases had no gene match. CDR3 length: 16 residues. Germline-derived CDR1 and CDR2 are MNHNS and SASEGT. The CDR3 loop reads CASRKTSGGLLGEQYF. In DNA, the CDR3 is TGTGCCAGCAGGAAGACTAGCGGGGGGCTCCTAGGCGAGCAGTACTTC.

The J gene is TRBJ2-1, the V gene TRBV18; D not resolved. The CDR3 is 16 amino acids. The germline V gene has CDR1 KGHSH and CDR2 LQKENI. V was cut by 6 bases and J by 2 bases, with 17 bases left in between. CDR3 protein: CASSTELPDTYNEQFF. CDR3 coding DNA: TGTGCCAGCTCCACAGAATTGCCAGATACCTACAATGAGCAGTTCTTC.

The chain recombines TRBV20-1 with TRBJ2-3, with D possibly being TRBD1 (5 bases). Trimming left V 0 bases short and J 4 bases short, with 11 bases between. CDR1 and CDR2 (germline): DFQATT, SNEGSKA (reference sequence). The CDR3 sequence is 14 residues long. The CDR3 DNA reads TGCAGTGCTAGAGATAAGCAGGGTGCAGATACGCAGTATTTT. This translates into CSARDKQGADTQYF.

Here the CDR3 DNA reads TGTGCCAGCAGCGTAGATTGGACTAGCGGGAGTAATGAGCAGTTCTTC. This translates into CASSVDWTSGSNEQFF. The chain recombines TRBV9 with TRBJ2-1; 13 bases agree with TRBD2. Germline V gene lookup returns CDR1 SGDLS and CDR2 YYNGEE. The J segment lost 7 bases and the V segment lost 0 bases, leaving 4 bases of the junction unmatched. CDR3 length equals 16 residues.

This clonotype was seen once. The V and J genes are TRBV10-1 and TRBJ1-6; tentative D call: TRBD1 (5 bases). The CDR3 loop spans 15 amino acids. Trimming removed 4 bases from V and 5 bases from J, with 12 bases in between. CDR1 and CDR2 (germline): WNHNN, SYGVQD (reference sequence). This CDR3 reads CASSGDRRNNSPLHF. CDR3 bases: TGCGCCAGCAGTGGGGACCGACGAAATAATTCACCCCTCCACTTT.

The chain combines TRBV5-6 with TRBJ2-1; 7 nucleotides match TRBD1. The germline CDR1 and CDR2 sequences are SGHDT and YYEEEE. J lost 8 bases, V lost 4 bases, and 9 bases had no gene match. CDR3 size: 14 residues. The CDR3 protein is CASSKTGLRDEQFF. Written as DNA, the CDR3 is TGTGCCAGCAGCAAGACAGGGCTCAGGGATGAGCAGTTCTTC.

This clonotype came up once. The chain combines TRBV7-9 with TRBJ2-7, with D tentatively TRBD1 (6 bases). This CDR3 has 14 residues. Between the trimmed V and J ends, which lost 5 bases and 7 bases, there was a span of 18 bases. CDR1 and CDR2 (germline): SEHNR, FQNEAQ (reference sequence). This CDR3 reads CASSPRGEGEEQYF. In DNA, the CDR3 is TGTGCCAGCAGCCCTAGGGGTGAGGGGGAAGAGCAGTACTTC.

The V and J genes are TRBV5-5 and TRBJ1-5, with TRBD1 identical over 8 bases. J lost 4 bases, V lost 4 bases, and 10 bases had no gene match. CDR3 length equals 16 residues. CDR1 is SGHKS and CDR2 is YYEKEE in the germline V gene (reference sequence). CDR3: CASSVSDRADNQPQHF. In DNA, the CDR3 is TGTGCCAGCAGCGTGTCGGACAGGGCCGATAATCAGCCCCAGCATTTT.

The CDR3 nucleotides are TGCGCCAGCAGCGCCTCAACTAGCGGTTCCTGGGAGCAGTACTTC. Its protein product is CASSASTSGSWEQYF. The gene calls are TRBV5-1 and TRBJ2-7; 8 bases match TRBD2. V lost 4 bases to trimming and J lost 7 bases; unmatched junction nucleotides: 13. In germline, CDR1 is SGHRS, CDR2 YFSETQ. CDR3 size: 15 residues. The full variable domain, rest sourced from reference TRBV5-1 and TRBJ2-7, is KAGVTQTPRYLIKTRGQQVTLSCSPISGHRSVSWYQQTPGQGLQFLFEYFSETQRNKGNFPGRFSGRQFSNSRSEMNVSTLELGDSALYLCASSASTSGSWEQYFGPGTRLTVT.

As concerns this clonotype: At one of its ends the junction is not consistent with the germline gene, which may arise from a read error. The chain uses TRBV7-2 and TRBJ2-5; D is uncertain. The CDR3 runs 12 residues. Germline assignment: CDR1 SGHTA and CDR2 FQGNSA. CDR3 loop: CASSSQVAPKDF. The CDR3 nucleotides are TGTGCCAGCAGCTCCCAGGTAGCCCCCAAGGACTTC.

The chain employs TRBV13 and TRBJ2-3, with 11 nucleotides matching TRBD2. The germline CDR1 and CDR2 sequences are PRHDT and FYEKMQ (reference sequence). V trimming: 6 bases; J trimming: 2 bases; junction bases outside the gene matches: 7. The CDR3 is 16 residues long. CDR3 nucleotides: TGTGCCAGCAGTCCGTATAGCGGGAGGGACACAGATACGCAGTATTTT. Translated: CASSPYSGRDTDTQYF.

The V call is TRBV14, the J call TRBJ1-2; D uncertain. The CDR3 spans 17 residues. Germline values: CDR1 SGHDN, CDR2 FVKESK. V shed 0 bases and J shed 8 bases, with 22 bases lying between them. CDR3 loop: CASSQESAGMRLSGYTF. The CDR3, as DNA: TGTGCCAGCAGCCAAGAGAGTGCGGGTATGAGGCTAAGCGGCTACACCTTC.

The chain recombines TRBV12-3 or TRBV12-4 with TRBJ2-5, with TRBD2 matching over 10 bases. V shed 2 bases, J shed 5 bases, and the junction held 2 bases outside the gene matches. The CDR3 consists of 14 residues. CDR3 bases: TGTGCCAGCAGTTTATTAGCGGGGGGCGAGACCCAGTACTTC. This gives the protein CASSLLAGGETQYF.

V usage is TRBV11-2 and J usage is TRBJ1-3; D not certain. This CDR3 is built from 15 residues. Germline CDR1 reads SGHAT; CDR2 reads FQNNGV. V lost 5 bases and J 0 bases, leaving 11 bases between the germline ends. CDR3 coding DNA: TGTGCCAGCAGCGAGCAGACGAGCTCTGGAAACACCATATATTTT. This gives the protein CASSEQTSSGNTIYF.

The chain is built from TRBV10-3 and TRBJ1-2; D unresolved. CDR3 length: 13 amino acids. The germline V and J ends were trimmed by 10 bases and 0 bases, with 12 bases remaining between them. Germline CDR1 reads ENHRY; CDR2 reads SYGVKD. CDR3 sequence (DNA): TGTGCCAGCCTCAGGTCTACTAACTATGGCTACACCTTC. It encodes CASLRSTNYGYTF.